The clone carrying this T cell receptor beta chain is medium-sized. Its target is unknown. The entry originates in a study of lung T cells in sarcoidosis with Löfgren's syndrome. About the study: In sarcoidosis, CD4+ T cells accumulate in bronchoalveolar lavage fluid. Overall study results and limits: Shared TRAV12-1 and TRBV2 CDR3 motifs across Löfgren's syndrome patients reportedly suggested public CD4+ TCRs. The most expanded V genes in Löfgren's patients were reportedly TRAV12-1 and TRBV2.

Trimming shortened V by 7 bases and J by 4 bases, and 15 bases separated the two germline ends. CDR1 and CDR2 (germline): SQVTM, ANQGSEA. The CDR3 has 13 residues. TCRdb ran MiXCR on the reads and lists one entry per CDR3 protein. The sample yields more than 900 distinct CDR3 sequences, roughly 22% seen once. The TCR was taken from a human donor with sarcoidosis (Löfgren's syndrome or another form), or a control subject (not recorded which). The sequencing sample was made of CD4+ T cells from PBMCs. The chain couples TRBV29-1 to TRBJ2-3, with D possibly being TRBD2 (6 bases). This CDR3 reads CSGTWRGADTQYF. In DNA, the CDR3 is TGCAGCGGGACCTGGAGGGGCGCAGATACGCAGTATTTT.